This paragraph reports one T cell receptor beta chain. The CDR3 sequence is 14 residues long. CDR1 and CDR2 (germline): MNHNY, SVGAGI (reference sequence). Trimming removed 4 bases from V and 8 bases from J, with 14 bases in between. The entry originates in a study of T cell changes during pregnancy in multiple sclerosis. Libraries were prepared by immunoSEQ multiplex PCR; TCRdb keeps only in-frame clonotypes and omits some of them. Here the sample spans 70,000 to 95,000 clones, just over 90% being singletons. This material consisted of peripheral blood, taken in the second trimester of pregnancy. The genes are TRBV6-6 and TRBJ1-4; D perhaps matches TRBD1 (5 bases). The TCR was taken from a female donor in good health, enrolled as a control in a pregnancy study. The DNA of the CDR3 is TGTGCCAGCAGTTCGCAGGGCCTGGGGGAAAAACTGTTTTTT. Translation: CASSSQGLGEKLFF.